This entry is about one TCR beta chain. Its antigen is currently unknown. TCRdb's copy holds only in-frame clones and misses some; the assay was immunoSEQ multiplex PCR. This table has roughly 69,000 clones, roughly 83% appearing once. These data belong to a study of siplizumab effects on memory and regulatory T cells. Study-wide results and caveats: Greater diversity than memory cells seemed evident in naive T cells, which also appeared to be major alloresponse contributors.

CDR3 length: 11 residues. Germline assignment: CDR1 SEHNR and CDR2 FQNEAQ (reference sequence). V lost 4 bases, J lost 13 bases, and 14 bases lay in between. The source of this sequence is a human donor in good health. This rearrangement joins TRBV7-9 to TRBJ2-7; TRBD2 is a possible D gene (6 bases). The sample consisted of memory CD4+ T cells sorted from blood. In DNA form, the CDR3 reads TGTGCCAGCAGCTCCTTGACTAGGGCCTACTTC. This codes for CASSSLTRAYF.